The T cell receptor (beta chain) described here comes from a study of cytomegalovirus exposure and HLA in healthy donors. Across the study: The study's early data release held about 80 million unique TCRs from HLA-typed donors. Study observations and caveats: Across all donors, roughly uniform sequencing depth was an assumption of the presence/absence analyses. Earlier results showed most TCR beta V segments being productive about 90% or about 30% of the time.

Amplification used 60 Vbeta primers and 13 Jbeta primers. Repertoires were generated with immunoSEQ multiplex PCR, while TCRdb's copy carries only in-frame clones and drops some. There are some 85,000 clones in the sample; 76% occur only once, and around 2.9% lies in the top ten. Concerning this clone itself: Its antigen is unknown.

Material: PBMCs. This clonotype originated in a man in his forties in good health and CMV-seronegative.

CDR3 sequence: CASQRGPEETQYF. The CDR3 DNA sequence: TGCGCCAGCCAGAGGGGGCCAGAAGAGACCCAGTACTTC. This chain connects TRBV5-1 to TRBJ2-5, with 7 nucleotides matching TRBD1. The CDR3 covers 13 residues. Unmatched junction bases numbered 6, after V lost 7 bases and J lost 3 bases. CDR1 SGHRS and CDR2 YFSETQ come from the germline V gene.